This TCR beta chain was documented in a study of diagnostic markers for celiac disease (dated by TCRdb to about 2020). TCRdb lists the instrument as Illumina MiSeq. TCRdb reprocessed the sequencing reads and holds a single record per CDR3 protein sequence, with no DNA. This sample's table carries about 5,000 distinct CDR3 sequences. The ten largest clones add up to approximately 6% of the sample. Concerning this clonotype: Its target antigen remains unknown.

Sequencing was carried out using either unsorted cells or a sorted T cell fraction (not recorded which). The source is a human donor. This table probably holds off-target reads from a library built for another chain.

The CDR3 amino acid sequence is: CAWSLDLGETQYF. This chain is built from TRBV30 and TRBJ2-5. Inclusive of the bounding cysteine and phenylalanine, the CDR3 is 13 residues long. The record lacks a DNA sequence. Sequences GTSNPN (CDR1) and SVGIG (CDR2) are obtained from the germline V gene (reference sequence).